Following are 17 T cell receptor beta chains from one sample sequenced in a study of T cells expressing NK-cell markers. After re-calling the 5' RACE reads, TCRdb lists one entry per CDR3 protein, DNA absent. The sample's table shows about 370,000 distinct CDR3 sequences. Material for sequencing was blood T cells: a sorted CD56 or NKG2C T cell subset, CD4+ or CD8+ T cells, or bulk PBMC T cells (not recorded which). These receptors all come from a woman between 50 and 59 years old in good health.

The rearrangement links TRBV9 to TRBJ2-7; TCRdb indicates TRBD2, and absent DNA this call remains unverified. Germline loops: CDR1 SGDLS, CDR2 YYNGEE. The CDR3 runs 15 residues. CDR3 sequence reads: CASSLGTSGIYEQYF.

This chain joins TRBV6-1 and TRBJ2-3; no DNA is available, so the TRBD1 call from TCRdb remains unchecked. This CDR3 has 14 residues. Germline CDR1 and CDR2: MNHNS and SASEGT. The chain's CDR3 is CASSARVSTDTQYF.

The rearrangement joins TRBV3-1 to TRBJ1-5; no DNA is available, so the TRBD1 call from TCRdb remains unchecked. The CDR3 loop spans 14 amino acids. The V gene's germline CDR1 is LGHDT and CDR2 YNNKEL (reference sequence). CDR3 sequence reads: CASSQARGDQPQHF.

J is TRBJ2-7 and V is TRBV20-1; TCRdb proposes TRBD2, but this gene call is untestable without DNA. The V gene's germline CDR1 is DFQATT and CDR2 SNEGSKA (reference sequence). This CDR3 region has 13 residues. The CDR3 spells CSARAGTSYEQYF.

The V call is TRBV24-1, the J call TRBJ2-1; TCRdb names TRBD2, which stays unverified in the absence of DNA. The germline CDR1 and CDR2 sequences are KGHDR and SFDVKD. The CDR3 totals 14 residues. CDR3 amino acids: CATSGGLYRNEQFF.

The chain carries TRBV5-6 and TRBJ2-1. CDR1 SGHDT and CDR2 YYEEEE come from the germline V gene. The CDR3 covers 13 residues. CDR3 region: CASREMGYNEQFF.

The chain combines TRBV5-1 with TRBJ1-1. Germline V gene data show CDR1 as SGHRS and CDR2 as YFSETQ. This CDR3 spans 15 amino acids. The CDR3 loop is CASSLWGSQNTEAFF.

The chain links TRBV3-1 to TRBJ2-2; lacking DNA, the TRBD2 call made by TCRdb goes unchecked. Germline V CDR1 and CDR2: LGHDT, YNNKEL (reference sequence). The CDR3 has 17 residues. This CDR3 is CASSQRGGGPGTGELFF.

V and J are TRBV7-9 and TRBJ2-7; no DNA is available, so the TRBD1 call from TCRdb remains unchecked. Per the germline V gene, CDR1 is SEHNR and CDR2 is FQNEAQ (reference sequence). CDR3 length equals 13 residues. The CDR3 reads CASSPPSGYEQYF.

The chain joins TRBV5-1 to TRBJ2-3. The CDR3 has 12 amino acids. The germline V gene has CDR1 SGHRS and CDR2 YFSETQ. The CDR3 sequence is CASSFTTDTQYF.

The genes are TRBV7-8 and TRBJ2-1. The germline V gene has CDR1 SGHVS and CDR2 FQNEAQ. The CDR3 sequence is 13 residues long. CDR3 protein: CASSLFDGNEQFF.

J is TRBJ1-3 and V is TRBV20-1; TCRdb's D call of TRBD1 is untestable without DNA. This CDR3 comprises 14 residues. Germline loops: CDR1 DFQATT, CDR2 SNEGSKA (reference sequence). This CDR3 is CSASTGWTGNTIYF.

V gene TRBV7-3 combines with J gene TRBJ2-1; the TCRdb call, TRBD1, lacks DNA for checking. The germline V gene has CDR1 SGHTA and CDR2 FQGTGA. This CDR3 has 16 residues. The CDR3 reads CASSLMFGTGYNEQFF.

The rearrangement links TRBV5-1 to TRBJ2-3; absent DNA, TCRdb's TRBD1 call cannot be checked. In germline, CDR1 is SGHRS, CDR2 YFSETQ. The CDR3 contains 16 residues. The CDR3 reads CASSVVLRGRTDTQYF.

V is TRBV4-1 and J is TRBJ2-1; the TCRdb call, TRBD1, lacks DNA for checking. CDR1 and CDR2 (germline): MGHRA, YSYEKL. The CDR3 extends over 17 amino acids. CDR3 sequence: CASSQDGAGSNVDEQFF.

V gene TRBV6-5 combines with J gene TRBJ1-4; the D gene TCRdb calls, TRBD1, cannot be checked with no DNA. The CDR3 loop spans 15 amino acids. Germline values: CDR1 MNHEY, CDR2 SVGAGI. This CDR3 is CASSRTGGLNEKLFF.

The genes are TRBV27 and TRBJ2-3; without DNA, the TCRdb call of TRBD2 cannot be checked. Per the germline V gene, CDR1 is MNHEY and CDR2 is SMNVEV (reference sequence). The CDR3 sequence is 15 residues long. The CDR3 loop reads CASSLYEGSTDTQYF.